These 13 T cell receptor beta chains originate from one sample sequenced in a study of CD8+ T cells in alopecia areata. RNA was extracted and reverse transcribed into cDNA as the sequencing template. Sequenced by immunoSEQ multiplex PCR; TCRdb stores in-frame clones only, minus some. Of approximately 100,000 clones listed, 80% to 90% are singletons. Treatment of the sample: oral pan-JAK inhibitor, 5-10 mg twice daily. The sequenced sample was CD8+ T cells sorted from blood, obtained between weeks 30 and 35, from a patient treated with tofacitinib. Receptors were obtained from a human donor with alopecia areata.

The chain combines TRBV14 with TRBJ2-1; TRBD2 matches 8 bases. V lost 4 bases and J lost 1; bases outside the gene matches: 6. The CDR3 runs 16 residues. Per the germline V gene, CDR1 is SGHDN and CDR2 is FVKESK. In DNA, the CDR3 is TGTGCCAGCAGCCCCTTTGCGGGAGGTTCCTACAATGAGCAGTTCTTC. It codes for CASSPFAGGSYNEQFF. Together with reference TRBV14 and TRBJ2-1, the CDR3 gives the full variable domain: EAGVTQFPSHSVIEKGQTVTLRCDPISGHDNLYWYRRVMGKEIKFLLHFVKESKQDESGMPNNRFLAERTGGTYSTLKVQPAELEDSGVYFCASSPFAGGSYNEQFFGPGTRLTVL.

This sequence joins TRBV19 and TRBJ1-1; no clear D. CDR1 and CDR2 from the germline V gene are LNHDA and SQIVND (reference sequence). The V gene lost 4 bases and the J gene lost 10 bases, with 7 bases spanning the gap. The CDR3 consists of 10 residues. CDR3 amino acids: CASSTFRAFF. CDR3 DNA: TGTGCCAGTAGTACTTTCAGAGCTTTCTTT.

The gene calls are TRBV9 and TRBJ2-3; D might be TRBD2 (7 bases). V gave up 6 bases and J gave up 4 bases, with 15 bases separating them. The CDR3 runs 14 residues. Germline V gives CDR1 SGDLS, CDR2 YYNGEE. CDR3 region: CASNTGGTSDTQYF. The CDR3 nucleotides read TGTGCCAGCAATACCGGGGGGACATCAGATACGCAGTATTTT.

The chain carries TRBV7-6 and TRBJ2-1, with 15 bases that match TRBD2. The germline V gene has CDR1 SGHVS and CDR2 FNYEAQ. This CDR3 is 20 amino acids long. V gave up 5 bases and J gave up 0 bases; unmatched junction bases: 11. The CDR3 sequence is CASSPGLAGGYMSSYNEQFF. DNA for the CDR3: TGTGCCAGCAGCCCCGGACTAGCGGGGGGGTACATGAGCTCCTACAATGAGCAGTTCTTC.

The CDR3 loop is CASSYGGPEADTQYF. CDR3 coding DNA: TGTGCCAGCAGTTACGGGGGTCCGGAAGCAGATACGCAGTATTTT. The V and J genes are TRBV6-5 and TRBJ2-3; D is tentatively TRBD1 or TRBD2 (5 bases each). The CDR3 has 15 residues. Germline CDR1 MNHEY, CDR2 SVGAGI. Trimming pared 2 bases from V and 4 bases from J, leaving 13 bases between.

CDR3 sequence reads: CASSLIVGNSPLHF. The CDR3 bases are TGTGCCAGCAGCCTGATTGTCGGCAATTCACCCCTCCACTTT. This rearrangement joins TRBV7-9 to TRBJ1-6; unclear D gene. CDR1 is SEHNR, CDR2 FQNEAQ, per germline (reference sequence). V was trimmed by 5 bases and J by 7 bases, leaving 12 bases between them. The CDR3 has 14 amino acids.

The chain combines TRBV30 with TRBJ2-1; 7 bases map to TRBD2. The germline CDR1 and CDR2 sequences are GTSNPN and SVGIG (reference sequence). Trimming took 4 bases from V and 4 from J; bases not matched to a gene: 7. The CDR3 runs to 14 residues. Here the CDR3 reads CAWMRTSHYNEQFF. In DNA form, the CDR3 reads TGTGCCTGGATGCGGACTAGTCATTACAATGAGCAGTTCTTC.

The chain is built from TRBV30 and TRBJ2-3, with 10 bases lining up with TRBD2. With V trimmed by 5 bases and J by 3 bases, 5 bases remained unmatched. Germline CDR1 reads GTSNPN; CDR2 reads SVGIG (reference sequence). This CDR3 has 14 amino acids. The CDR3 protein is CAWALAGETDTQYF. CDR3 nucleotides: TGTGCCTGGGCCCTAGCGGGAGAGACAGATACGCAGTATTTT. Combining the CDR3 with reference TRBV30 and TRBJ2-3 gives the whole variable domain SQTIHQWPATLVQPVGSPLSLECTVEGTSNPNLYWYRQAAGRGLQLLFYSVGIGQISSEVPQNLSASRPQDRQFILSSKKLLLSDSGFYLCAWALAGETDTQYFGPGTRLTVL.

The CDR3 spells CASSEGLAGYNEQFF. CDR3 coding DNA: TGCGCCAGCAGTGAGGGACTAGCGGGGTACAATGAGCAGTTCTTC. The V gene is TRBV10-2, the J gene TRBJ2-1; 12 nucleotides line up with TRBD2. Germline CDR1 and CDR2: WSHSY and SAAADI. The CDR3 is made up of 15 amino acids. The V gene end was trimmed by 2 bases and the J gene end by 4 bases; junction bases not matched to a gene: 0.

This clone has just one count. The chain uses TRBV7-9 and TRBJ1-4; 7 positions match TRBD1. The J segment lost 5 bases and the V segment lost 0 bases, leaving 6 bases of the junction unmatched. Germline values: CDR1 SEHNR, CDR2 FQNEAQ (reference sequence). This CDR3 is 16 amino acids long. CDR3 nucleotide sequence: TGTGCCAGCAGCTTAGCGATCGGGACAGAGAATGAAAAACTGTTTTTT. It specifies CASSLAIGTENEKLFF.

The chain employs TRBV5-6 and TRBJ1-5; no definite D call. Germline assignment: CDR1 SGHDT and CDR2 YYEEEE. The CDR3 has 14 residues. V lost 2 bases to trimming and J lost 2 bases, with 8 bases between them. The CDR3, as DNA: TGTGCCAGCAGCTTCGGGGTGGGCAATCAGCCCCAGCATTTT. Its protein product is CASSFGVGNQPQHF.

The rearrangement links TRBV27 to TRBJ2-7; TRBD2 matches at 7 bases. Germline values: CDR1 MNHEY, CDR2 SMNVEV (reference sequence). Trimming took 2 bases from V and 6 from J; bases not matched to a gene: 7. The CDR3 totals 14 residues. CDR3 region: CASSLRRGGTEQYF. The CDR3 DNA is TGTGCCAGCAGTTTACGGAGGGGAGGGACCGAGCAGTACTTC.

This clone has a single count. The rearrangement joins TRBV13 to TRBJ2-3; D not resolved. With 4 bases removed from V and 2 bases from J, the gap between germline ends came to 4 bases. This CDR3 contains 12 residues. In germline, CDR1 is PRHDT, CDR2 FYEKMQ (reference sequence). The DNA for the CDR3 is TGTGCCAGCAGCTCGTCCACAGATACGCAGTATTTT. The encoded protein is CASSSSTDTQYF.